This T cell receptor (beta chain) was recovered during a study of shared clonotypes between healthy human individuals (dated by TCRdb to about 2020). A note on the overall study: The cohort comprised two women and three men aged 18 to 49 years. The study deeply sequenced blood TCR repertoires of about 5 healthy adults to estimate repertoire size and the extent of clonotype sharing between individuals. Libraries were prepared and TCR repertoires were sequenced by different laboratories using diverse techniques, in order to increase sequencing depth and limit assay-specific biases. Leukapheresis yielded between about 0.94 and 8.9 billion PBMCs per donor.

Using the deep immunoSEQ assay, multiplex PCR amplified TCR CDR3 regions from genomic DNA. For each cell subset, the extracted genomic DNA was distributed evenly across all wells of several immunoSEQ 96-well plates, and each plate served as one replicate. For unsorted PBMC, roughly 300 ng of genomic DNA, equivalent to around 30,000 T cell genomes, went into each replicate PCR. Ten immunoSEQ deep assay plates were used to sequence the unsorted PBMC genomic DNA. Purified libraries were quantified with a Qubit 3.0 fluorometer, sized on a Bioanalyzer 2100, and re-quantified with the KAPA Library Quantification kit. Every immunoSEQ 96-well plate was sequenced on a dedicated single-read 150-cycle Illumina NextSeq 550 flow cell. Per the authors' processing: Because only junctional sequences without quality scores were contained in the immunoSEQ output, filtering matching that applied to full-length reads could not be performed. Sequences were annotated with PyIR, a Python wrapper for IgBLAST v1.9, using IMGT germline references to assign V/J genes and CDR3. Reads were filtered out if the reads had weak V/J assignments (E-value above 1e-6), no CDR3, stop codons, out-of-frame junctions, or ambiguous translated residues. V3J clonotypes were defined by identical inferred V gene, J gene, and CDR3 amino acid sequence. Percentage overlap between repertoires was calculated by dividing the number of shared unique clonotypes by the size of the smaller repertoire. Repertoire richness was assessed with RTK rarefaction, the Chao1 estimator, and Recon v2.1 estimates of unobserved clonotypes. TCRdb retrieved this table from immuneACCESS and kept in-frame rearrangements only. Not all clones are present; in checked studies, unresolved V genes account for under half, and no reason is known for the remainder. That table gives V, J and clone size, and the DNA gave D and trimming. The sample contains about half a million clones, about 78% of them found a single time. The top ten constitute around 12% of the sample.

Compared with germline, V lacks 5 bases and J lacks 6 bases; bases without a gene match: 4. The CDR3 runs 13 residues from the cysteine to the phenylalanine. The retained sequence is limited to the CDR3, 39 bases, with the frame set at the first base. Sequences MNHEY (CDR1) and SMNVEV (CDR2) are obtained from the germline V gene (reference sequence). Paper-wide results and their limitations: Only blood was sampled, and tissue TCR repertoires likely differ from those in blood. The small number of donors limited the genetic and exposure-history diversity represented. Based on pairwise subsampling, the degree of clonotype sharing among donors was expected to be affected by sequencing depth.

Note on this clone: Its antigen remains unidentified. The record has no base qualities; no much larger clone is one base away.

The donors were healthy, HIV-negative adults who had no recently reported acute infections or vaccinations. Only Caucasian adults living in Nashville, Tennessee, USA were represented among the donors. For unsorted samples, tens of millions of PBMCs were counted, and genomic DNA was extracted using the QIAamp DNA Blood Mini kit. After blood collection by leukapheresis, PBMCs were isolated using Ficoll-Histopaque density gradient centrifugation and then cryopreserved in the vapor phase of liquid nitrogen. The sequence joins TRBV27 to TRBJ2-3, and TRBD1 matches 8 of the central bases. This TCR was recovered from a woman aged 35 to 49 in good health. Some clones in this sample may be carry-over from other donors' samples. Sequenced: PBMCs. The CDR3 region: CASSLGTGDTQYF. The DNA reads as follows: TGTGCCAGCAGTCTCGGGACAGGCGATACGCAGTATTTT.